This T cell receptor beta chain was recorded in a study of T cell responses to AZD1222 COVID-19 vaccine. About the study: Pooled together were second doses at about 4 or about 12 weeks. General study results and limits: Seropositive AZD1222 recipients at baseline numbered only 6 or 7. Most donors were white British and more were female, and clonal diversity was possibly underestimated.

Profiling relied on immunoSEQ multiplex PCR, and the TCRdb table lists in-frame clones only, not all of them. The sample has roughly 120,000 clones, more than 85% seen once; the top ten hold roughly 3%. Germline values: CDR1 SGDLS, CDR2 YYNGEE. The ends were cut back, 6 bases at V and 4 bases at J, with 16 bases in the middle. The CDR3 has 15 residues. This clone has only a few counts. Its antigen remains unidentified. This rearrangement joins TRBV9 to TRBJ2-2; perhaps D is TRBD1 or TRBD2 (5 bases each). This specimen was peripheral blood, taken on day 0 of AZD1222 vaccination. The receptor was isolated from an adult in good health. CDR3 sequence (DNA): TGTGCCAGCAACCCATGGGGGACCGGCACCGGGGAGCTGTTTTTT. It encodes CASNPWGTGTGELFF.